Presented here are 18 T cell receptor beta chains from one specimen sequenced in a study of metastatic and nonmetastatic thyroid tumors. Thyroid surgery was preceded by no treatment in any patient. TCRdb re-called the PCR reads with MiXCR. This repertoire shows almost 5,500 clones, around 37% found once; its top ten account for roughly a third. The specimen sequenced was adjacent normal tissue. The receptors were sampled from a female donor with papillary thyroid cancer or a benign thyroid nodule (not recorded which). Some clones in this sample may be carry-over from other donors' samples.

This chain links TRBV20-1 with TRBJ2-7, with TRBD2 identical over 11 bases. The CDR3 is made up of 15 amino acids. V lost 3 bases, J lost 6 bases, and 10 bases stayed unmatched. Germline V lookup: CDR1 DFQATT, CDR2 SNEGSKA (reference sequence). The CDR3 reads CSASHLGLAAREQYF. The DNA for the CDR3 is TGCAGTGCTAGCCACCTGGGACTAGCGGCTCGCGAGCAGTACTTC.

This clone was picked up a small number of times. J is TRBJ2-1 and V is TRBV5-1; possibly TRBD1 or TRBD2 for D (5 bases each). V lost 0 bases, J lost 4 bases, and 17 bases lay in between. Germline lookup yields CDR1 SGHRS and CDR2 YFSETQ. CDR3 length: 17 residues. The CDR3 DNA reads as TGCGCCAGCAGCTTGGAGGGGAGTTTTAGGGGATACAATGAGCAGTTCTTC. This codes for CASSLEGSFRGYNEQFF.

The V gene is TRBV12-3 or TRBV12-4, the J gene TRBJ2-1, with 9 nucleotides matching TRBD2. This CDR3 contains 15 residues. With 8 bases clipped from V and 8 bases from J, the junction kept 13 bases outside the gene matches. The CDR3: CASSKGASGIYEQFF. CDR3 DNA sequence: TGTGCCAGCTCTAAGGGGGCTAGCGGGATCTATGAGCAGTTCTTC.

This chain uses TRBV12-3 or TRBV12-4 with TRBJ2-4; TRBD2 matches at 9 bases. V dropped 6 bases and J dropped 8; count of bases not matched to a gene: 8. The CDR3 loop spans 14 amino acids. CDR3 loop: CASRPSAGGDIQYF. CDR3 sequence (DNA): TGTGCCAGCAGACCCTCAGCGGGGGGCGACATTCAGTACTTC.

The gene calls are TRBV12-3 or TRBV12-4 and TRBJ1-4; TRBD1 agrees at 7 bases. The CDR3 length is 14 residues. V was clipped by 6 bases and J by 5 bases; unmatched bases: 6. DNA for the CDR3: TGTGCCAGCAGGAACCCGACAGGGAATGAAAAACTGTTTTTT. Translation gives CASRNPTGNEKLFF.

The chain carries TRBV5-1 and TRBJ2-7, with 7 bases that match TRBD1. The CDR3 is 13 residues long. Germline V gene lookup returns CDR1 SGHRS and CDR2 YFSETQ. The J segment lost 6 bases and the V segment lost 4 bases, leaving 7 bases of the junction unmatched. The CDR3 loop is CASSTTGYSEQYF. The CDR3, as DNA: TGCGCCAGCAGCACGACAGGGTATAGCGAGCAGTACTTC.

This chain uses TRBV27 with TRBJ2-1, with D hard to call. The CDR3 has 14 amino acids. Trimming removed 6 bases from V and 5 bases from J, with 14 bases in between. Per germline, CDR1 MNHEY and CDR2 SMNVEV (reference sequence). The CDR3 coding sequence is TGTGCCAGCAGATTAGGGTCCCGAAACAATGAGCAGTTCTTC. Encoded protein: CASRLGSRNNEQFF.

The V call is TRBV20-1, the J call TRBJ2-1; 7 bases map to TRBD2. The CDR3 extends over 16 amino acids. J was trimmed by 3 bases and V by 0 bases; bases with no gene match: 8. Germline V lookup: CDR1 DFQATT, CDR2 SNEGSKA (reference sequence). CDR3 nucleotides: TGCAGTGCTAGAGATGTTGACCGGACTAGCTACAATGAGCAGTTCTTC. Protein: CSARDVDRTSYNEQFF.

The chain couples TRBV6-2 or TRBV6-3 to TRBJ2-7, with 10 bases fitting TRBD1. The CDR3 spans 14 residues. V lost 7 bases to trimming and J lost 4 bases; unmatched junction nucleotides: 7. Germline assignment: CDR1 MNHEY and CDR2 SVGEGT. The CDR3 region has the DNA TGTGCCAGCAAGGCGACAGGGGGCATTTACGAGCAGTACTTC. Amino acids: CASKATGGIYEQYF.

This clone occurred a few times. The rearrangement uses TRBV27 and TRBJ2-2; tentative D call: TRBD1 (6 bases). The ends were cut back, 5 bases at V and 5 bases at J, with 15 bases in the middle. This CDR3 spans 15 amino acids. Germline CDR1 MNHEY, CDR2 SMNVEV (reference sequence). The CDR3 loop reads CASSPRWGQTGELFF. The CDR3 DNA is TGTGCCAGCAGTCCCCGATGGGGGCAAACCGGGGAGCTGTTTTTT.

This clone has a handful of counts. The CDR3 bases are TGTGCCACCTTTGAGGGGTTCGGCTACGAGCAGTACTTC. Translating gives CATFEGFGYEQYF. The chain couples TRBV28 to TRBJ2-7; D may be TRBD1 or TRBD2 (5 bases each). Germline V gene lookup returns CDR1 MDHEN and CDR2 SYDVKM. Trimming took off 10 bases at V and 3 bases at J, with 16 bases between the two ends. This CDR3 region has 13 residues.

The chain carries TRBV6-1 and TRBJ1-4; 7 positions match TRBD1. The CDR3 covers 14 residues. Unmatched junction bases numbered 5, after V lost 6 bases and J lost 4 bases. The germline V gene has CDR1 MNHNS and CDR2 SASEGT. The CDR3 region is CASREGQFNEKLFF. For the CDR3, the DNA is TGTGCCAGCAGGGAGGGACAGTTTAATGAAAAACTGTTTTTT.

The chain couples TRBV7-3 to TRBJ1-1; a possible D gene is TRBD1 (5 bases). The CDR3 is 15 residues long. V was pared by 5 bases and J by 4 bases, with 17 bases between. Germline-derived CDR1 and CDR2 are SGHTA and FQGTGA. CDR3 nucleotide sequence: TGTGCCAGCAGCACAGGAATGGGTGGTGGCACTGAAGCTTTCTTT. It translates to CASSTGMGGGTEAFF.

This clone was detected a few times. The chain employs TRBV28 and TRBJ1-5; the D gene is possibly TRBD1 (6 bases). Trimming took off 5 bases at V and 6 bases at J, with 17 bases between the two ends. This CDR3 region has 15 residues. Germline V gene lookup returns CDR1 MDHEN and CDR2 SYDVKM. The CDR3 sequence: CASSPHRGAGQPQHF. The CDR3 DNA reads TGTGCCAGCAGTCCACATCGGGGGGCGGGTCAGCCCCAGCATTTT.

Comment on this clone: The conserved phenylalanine or tryptophan normally closing the CDR3 is absent here, so this likely arose from a read error. It is unclear where the CDR3 begins or ends on the DNA, so no DNA is shown, and the CDR3 is as TCRdb lists it. The rearrangement joins TRBV19 to TRBJ2-5. Germline assignment: CDR1 LNHDA and CDR2 SQIVND (reference sequence). With termini counted, the CDR3 has 11 amino acids. CDR3 sequence reads: CASSLQEPQYL.

In this sample, this clone turned up a few times. V usage is TRBV6-2 or TRBV6-3 and J usage is TRBJ2-3; unclear D gene. In germline, CDR1 is MNHEY, CDR2 SVGEGT. The CDR3 sequence is 15 residues long. Trimming stripped 2 bases from V and 6 bases from J, with 15 bases between. CDR3 bases: TGTGCCAGCAGTTACCAACGCCCCCTAGGCGATACGCAGTATTTT. Its protein product is CASSYQRPLGDTQYF.

The chain joins TRBV30 to TRBJ1-6, with 8 bases identical to TRBD1. With 6 bases clipped from V and 7 bases from J, the junction kept 5 bases outside the gene matches. CDR1 and CDR2 (germline): GTSNPN, SVGIG (reference sequence). The CDR3 has 13 amino acids. In DNA, the CDR3 is TGTGCCTGCCAGGGGGCTGACAATTCACCCCTCCACTTT. It is translated as CACQGADNSPLHF.

This clone has just a few counts. The chain links TRBV14 to TRBJ2-1; 13 bases are a match to TRBD2. Looked up from germline, CDR1 is SGHDN and CDR2 is FVKESK. The length of the CDR3 is 18 residues. V trimming: 4 bases; J trimming: 1 base; junction bases outside the gene matches: 7. The CDR3 region has the DNA TGTGCCAGCAGCCCGGGACTAGCGGGACTAAGATCCTACAATGAGCAGTTCTTC. This codes for CASSPGLAGLRSYNEQFF.